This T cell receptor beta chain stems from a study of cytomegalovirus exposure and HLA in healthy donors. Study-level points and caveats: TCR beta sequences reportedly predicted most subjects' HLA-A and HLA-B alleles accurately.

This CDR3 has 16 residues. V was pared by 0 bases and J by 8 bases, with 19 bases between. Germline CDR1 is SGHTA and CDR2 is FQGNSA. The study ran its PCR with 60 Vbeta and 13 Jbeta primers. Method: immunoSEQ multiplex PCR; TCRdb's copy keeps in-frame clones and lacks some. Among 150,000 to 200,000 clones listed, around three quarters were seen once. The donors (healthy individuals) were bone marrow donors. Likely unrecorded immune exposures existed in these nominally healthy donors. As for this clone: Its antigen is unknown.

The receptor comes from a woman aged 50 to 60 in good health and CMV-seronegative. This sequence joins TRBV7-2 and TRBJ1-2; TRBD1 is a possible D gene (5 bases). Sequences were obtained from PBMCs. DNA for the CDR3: TGTGCCAGCAGCTTAGCGAAGGGGCTAATCCTTGGAGGCTACACCTTC. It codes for CASSLAKGLILGGYTF.